This T cell receptor beta chain was sequenced during a study of blood T cell repertoires in COVID-19. Study in general: From T cells, B-cell-depleted T cells, or PBMCs came the material, which was cDNA or gDNA.

The CDR3 spans 14 residues. CDR1 is SGDLS and CDR2 is YYNGEE in the germline V gene. V was pared by 0 bases and J by 5 bases, with 12 bases between. Followed longitudinally, the Seattle patients had been enrolled during active infection. Methods used by the authors: Quantification of nucleated cells was approximated via reference gene primer amplification. The table came from immunoSEQ multiplex PCR; TCRdb's copy has only in-frame clones and leaves some out. That table furnishes V, J and clone size, whereas the DNA furnished D and trimming. The sample has under 350,000 clones; 90% are singletons. The chain joins TRBV9 to TRBJ2-7; a possible D gene is TRBD1 (6 bases). Sequencing was done on a sample of peripheral blood. The receptor was isolated from a woman aged 25 to 45 with COVID-19, enrolled during active disease. The CDR3, as DNA: TGTGCCAGCAGCGTAGACGACAGGCCCAACGAGCAGTACTTC. This encodes CASSVDDRPNEQYF.